The 9 T cell receptor beta chains given below trace back to one sample, sequenced in a study of shared clonotypes between healthy human individuals. Generated by immunoSEQ multiplex PCR, the TCRdb table keeps only in-frame clones and is missing some. The table lists about 680,000 clones, about 90% of them singletons. CD45RO-negative CD8 cells positively selected for CCR7 made up the naive population, which excluded terminally differentiated effector memory CD45RA+ cells. Sequenced sample: naive CD8+ T cells sorted from blood. The receptors were gathered from a man aged 25 to 45 in good health.

The chain is built from TRBV4-2 and TRBJ1-2; 7 bases agree with TRBD1. Germline CDR1 LGHNA, CDR2 YNFKEQ. J lost 3 bases, V lost 4 bases, and 14 bases had no gene match. CDR3 length: 17 amino acids. The CDR3 nucleotides read TGTGCCAGCAGCCCCCCACCATCGACAGGGTCAGACTATGGCTACACCTTC. It codes for CASSPPPSTGSDYGYTF.

V and J are TRBV4-1 and TRBJ2-2; 11 bases align to TRBD2. Looked up from germline, CDR1 is MGHRA and CDR2 is YSYEKL. The J segment lost 3 bases and the V segment lost 0 bases, leaving 3 bases of the junction unmatched. The CDR3 spans 17 residues. DNA of the CDR3: TGCGCCAGCAGCCAAGATACTAGCGGGAGCCACACCGGGGAGCTGTTTTTT. The encoded protein is CASSQDTSGSHTGELFF.

The genes are TRBV14 and TRBJ1-2; D is unclear. CDR1 and CDR2 (germline): SGHDN, FVKESK. Trimming pared 0 bases from V and 0 bases from J, leaving 8 bases between. This CDR3 has 15 residues. CDR3 DNA sequence: TGTGCCAGCAGCCAAGAGGGCAGTACTAACTATGGCTACACCTTC. It yields the protein CASSQEGSTNYGYTF.

The chain uses TRBV29-1 and TRBJ2-5, with a possible D match to TRBD1 (7 bases). The CDR3 runs to 16 residues. CDR1 SQVTM and CDR2 ANQGSEA come from the germline V gene. The V end was cut by 2 bases, the J end by 3 bases, with 19 bases between. The CDR3 bases are TGCAGCGTTGAATTTGCATCGGAGGGGGCGGAAGAGACCCAGTACTTC. Translating it yields CSVEFASEGAEETQYF.

The genes are TRBV7-2 and TRBJ2-7; 10 bases map to TRBD2. Unmatched junction bases numbered 2, after V lost 2 bases and J lost 1 base. The CDR3 runs 15 residues. The germline gives CDR1 SGHTA, CDR2 FQGNSA. As DNA, the CDR3 is TGTGCCAGCAGCTTAAGCGGGAGGGCATCCTACGAGCAGTACTTC. Its translation is CASSLSGRASYEQYF. The whole variable domain, filled in from reference TRBV7-2 and TRBJ2-7, reads GAGVSQSPSNKVTEKGKDVELRCDPISGHTALYWYRQSLGQGLEFLIYFQGNSAPDKSGLPSDRFSAERTGGSVSTLTIQRTQQEDSAVYLCASSLSGRASYEQYFGPGTRLTVT.

This clone was seen only once. V is TRBV4-1 and J is TRBJ2-3; 7 nucleotides line up with TRBD2. CDR3 length equals 15 residues. J lost 6 bases, V lost 4 bases, and 10 bases had no gene match. Germline V gene sequence: CDR1 MGHRA, CDR2 YSYEKL. CDR3 residues: CASSPQGAGVDTQYF. CDR3 DNA sequence: TGCGCCAGCAGCCCCCAGGGCGCGGGAGTGGATACGCAGTATTTT.

The rearrangement links TRBV2 to TRBJ2-3; TRBD2 might be the D (7 bases). The germline V gene encodes CDR1 SNHLY and CDR2 FYNNEI. The CDR3 sequence is 14 residues long. Trimming removed 8 bases at V and 2 bases at J, with 14 bases between. The CDR3 bases are TGTGCCAGCGGGGGGGACACGCTCACAGATACGCAGTATTTT. Its protein is CASGGDTLTDTQYF.

This clone is a singleton in its sample. V gene TRBV27 combines with J gene TRBJ2-7; TRBD1 matches 9 bases. CDR3 length: 14 residues. Germline trimming cut 6 bases from V and 5 bases from J; bases unmatched to any gene: 8. CDR1 is MNHEY, CDR2 SMNVEV, per germline (reference sequence). CDR3 in DNA: TGTGCCAGCAGACCCGGGACAGGGTTACACGAGCAGTACTTC. Translation: CASRPGTGLHEQYF.

The rearrangement joins TRBV5-1 to TRBJ2-2, with D possibly TRBD1 on 6 matching bases. Trimming cost V 3 bases and J 6 bases, with 6 bases left between them. CDR3 size: 12 residues. Germline V gives CDR1 SGHRS, CDR2 YFSETQ. The DNA for the CDR3 is TGCGCCAGCAGCTCAGGGGCCGGGGAGCTGTTTTTT. As protein: CASSSGAGELFF.